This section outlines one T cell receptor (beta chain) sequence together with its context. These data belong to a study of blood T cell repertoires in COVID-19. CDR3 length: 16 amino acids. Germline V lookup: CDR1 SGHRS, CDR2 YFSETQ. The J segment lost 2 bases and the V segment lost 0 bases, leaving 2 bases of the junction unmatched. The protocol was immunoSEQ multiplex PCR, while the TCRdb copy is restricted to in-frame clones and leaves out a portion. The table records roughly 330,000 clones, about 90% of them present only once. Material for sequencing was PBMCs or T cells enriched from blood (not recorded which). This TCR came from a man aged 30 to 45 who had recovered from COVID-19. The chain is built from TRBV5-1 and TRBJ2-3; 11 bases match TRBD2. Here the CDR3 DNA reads TGCGCCAGCAGCTTGGAACTAGCGGGGGCCACAGATACGCAGTATTTT. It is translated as CASSLELAGATDTQYF.